Listed below are T cell receptor beta chains from one sample, sequenced in a study of OX40 agonist ivuxolimab in advanced cancers. The repertoire was sequenced with immunoSEQ multiplex PCR; TCRdb's copy has only in-frame clones and lacks some. Of 59,000 or so clones in the sample, around 82% were seen once. Sequencing was performed on CD4+ or CD8+ T cells sorted from blood, taken in a trial of the OX40 agonist ivuxolimab. These receptors were collected from an adult with an advanced solid tumor such as melanoma, head and neck, liver or kidney cancer. Each CDR3 is given with its conserved first and last residue. A D gene is named only where the DNA matches it firmly. Not all rows give a size; the values are once, few, many and, for expanded clones, a class.

D gene: .
V gene: TRBV6-5
clone size: few
J gene: TRBJ1-4
CDR3 DNA: TGTGCCAGCAGTTACTCCAATGAACCTAATGAAAAACTGTTTTTT
CDR3 protein: CASSYSNEPNEKLFF

D gene: TRBD1
V gene: TRBV7-8
clone size: .
J gene: TRBJ1-5
CDR3 DNA: TGTGCCAGCAGCCGGGACAGGAGTGAGCCCCAGCATTTT
CDR3 protein: CASSRDRSEPQHF

D gene: .
V gene: TRBV19
clone size: .
J gene: TRBJ1-2
CDR3 DNA: TGTGCCAGTAGTCATCACTATGGCTACACCTTC
CDR3 protein: CASSHHYGYTF

D gene: .
V gene: TRBV7-3
clone size: .
J gene: TRBJ2-1
CDR3 DNA: TGTGCCAGCAGCTTCAGTCCGAGCCTAAATGAGCAGTTCTTC
CDR3 protein: CASSFSPSLNEQFF

D gene: .
V gene: TRBV5-1
clone size: once
J gene: TRBJ2-7
CDR3 DNA: TGCGCCAGCAGCCTTGGGGCAGGTAACTCCTACGAGCAGTACTTC
CDR3 protein: CASSLGAGNSYEQYF

D gene: TRBD1
V gene: TRBV6-4
clone size: few
J gene: TRBJ2-2
CDR3 DNA: TGTGCCAGCAGTGCCGACAGGGCCCAAGACACCGGGGAGCTGTTTTTT
CDR3 protein: CASSADRAQDTGELFF

D gene: TRBD2
V gene: TRBV4-3
clone size: .
J gene: TRBJ2-2
CDR3 DNA: TGCGCCAGCAGCCAAGTACTAGCGGGGGACACCGGGGAGCTGTTTTTT
CDR3 protein: CASSQVLAGDTGELFF

D gene: TRBD2
V gene: TRBV9
clone size: .
J gene: TRBJ2-1
CDR3 DNA: TGTGCCAGCAGCGTAGGCGGGGGGGGCTCCTACAATGAGCAGTTCTTC
CDR3 protein: CASSVGGGGSYNEQFF

D gene: .
V gene: TRBV1
clone size: .
J gene: TRBJ1-3
CDR3 DNA: TGCACCAGCAGCCAAGCGGACAGAGCGGGCAAAAACACCATATATTTT
CDR3 protein: CTSSQADRAGKNTIYF

D gene: .
V gene: TRBV4-3
clone size: .
J gene: TRBJ1-2
CDR3 DNA: TGCGCCAGCAGCCAAGATCTCCAGGGCAGGGGCTATGGCTACACCTTC
CDR3 protein: CASSQDLQGRGYGYTF

D gene: TRBD2
V gene: TRBV7-2
clone size: .
J gene: TRBJ2-1
CDR3 DNA: TGTGCCAGCAGCTTCTCCTGGACTAGCGGGAGCTACAATGAGCAGTTCTTC
CDR3 protein: CASSFSWTSGSYNEQFF

D gene: TRBD1
V gene: TRBV5-4
clone size: few
J gene: TRBJ2-7
CDR3 DNA: TGTGCCAGCACGCGGACAGGGGCCTACGAGCAGTACTTC
CDR3 protein: CASTRTGAYEQYF

D gene: TRBD1
V gene: TRBV5-1
clone size: .
J gene: TRBJ1-2
CDR3 DNA: TGCGCCAGCAGCTTTGGGGGGACAGCCACTAACTATGGCTACACCTTC
CDR3 protein: CASSFGGTATNYGYTF

D gene: .
V gene: TRBV6-1
clone size: .
J gene: TRBJ1-1
CDR3 DNA: TGTGCCAGCAGGGGGGACGTTAGGTACACTGAAGCTTTCTTT
CDR3 protein: CASRGDVRYTEAFF

D gene: .
V gene: TRBV19
clone size: .
J gene: TRBJ1-5
CDR3 DNA: TGTGCCAGTGGGGGTGGGAAGACTTGGAGCAATCAGCCCCAGCATTTT
CDR3 protein: CASGGGKTWSNQPQHF

D gene: .
V gene: TRBV5-4
clone size: .
J gene: TRBJ1-5
CDR3 DNA: TGTGCCAGCAGCTTGGGGCCTAATGCGGATCAGCCCCAGCATTTT
CDR3 protein: CASSLGPNADQPQHF

D gene: .
V gene: TRBV6-4
clone size: .
J gene: TRBJ1-2
CDR3 DNA: TGTGCCAGCAGTTACCGTGGGCGGGGTACAAACGGCTACACCTTC
CDR3 protein: CASSYRGRGTNGYTF

D gene: .
V gene: TRBV6-1
clone size: .
J gene: TRBJ2-7
CDR3 DNA: TGTGCCAGCAGTGAAGCGGGGCAGGGCGGAGAGCAGTACTTC
CDR3 protein: CASSEAGQGGEQYF

D gene: TRBD1
V gene: TRBV6-5
clone size: .
J gene: TRBJ1-2
CDR3 DNA: TGTGCCAGCAGTCTTTATGGACAGGGGATCTCTGGCTACACCTTC
CDR3 protein: CASSLYGQGISGYTF

D gene: TRBD1
V gene: TRBV18
clone size: .
J gene: TRBJ1-1
CDR3 DNA: TGTGCCAGCTCACCACTTCGCAAACCCGGGACAGGTGCGATGAACACTGAAGCTTTCTTT
CDR3 protein: CASSPLRKPGTGAMNTEAFF

D gene: .
V gene: TRBV6-5
clone size: .
J gene: TRBJ1-2
CDR3 DNA: TGTGCCAGCACCCCCCCCGGGCAGGTCTATGGCTACACCTTC
CDR3 protein: CASTPPGQVYGYTF

D gene: .
V gene: TRBV11-3
clone size: .
J gene: TRBJ2-7
CDR3 DNA: TGTGCCAGCAGCCGAGAACGACGGTTGGGAGAGCAGTACTTC
CDR3 protein: CASSRERRLGEQYF

D gene: TRBD1
V gene: TRBV7-2
clone size: .
J gene: TRBJ1-2
CDR3 DNA: TGTGCCAGCAGCCCGGACAGGGCGAACTATGGCTACACCTTC
CDR3 protein: CASSPDRANYGYTF

D gene: .
V gene: TRBV7-8
clone size: .
J gene: TRBJ1-2
CDR3 DNA: TGTGCCAGCAGCTTAGGGACCGTTGACGCGATTTGGTATGGCTACACCTTC
CDR3 protein: CASSLGTVDAIWYGYTF

D gene: .
V gene: TRBV5-1
clone size: .
J gene: TRBJ1-1
CDR3 DNA: TGCGCCAGCAGCAAATTGGGGGGGGCTGAAGCTTTCTTT
CDR3 protein: CASSKLGGAEAFF

D gene: TRBD1
V gene: TRBV7-2
clone size: .
J gene: TRBJ2-3
CDR3 DNA: TGTGCCAGCAGCTCCGGGACAGTCACAGATACGCAGTATTTT
CDR3 protein: CASSSGTVTDTQYF

D gene: .
V gene: TRBV14
clone size: few
J gene: TRBJ1-2
CDR3 DNA: TGTGCCAGCAGCCAAGACTGGGAAAGGACCTTC
CDR3 protein: CASSQDWERTF

D gene: .
V gene: TRBV29-1
clone size: .
J gene: TRBJ1-2
CDR3 DNA: TGCAGCGTTGAAGATAAGGGTAGGGGGAATTTTAACTATGGCTACACCTTC
CDR3 protein: CSVEDKGRGNFNYGYTF

D gene: .
V gene: TRBV11-2
clone size: once
J gene: TRBJ1-2
CDR3 DNA: TGTGCCAGCAGCCCAGGACAGACGCTCTATGGCTACACCTTC
CDR3 protein: CASSPGQTLYGYTF

D gene: .
V gene: TRBV4-3
clone size: .
J gene: TRBJ1-2
CDR3 DNA: TGCGCCAGCAGCCCAGCGGAGAATCAGGTGGCTTCCGGCTACACCTTC
CDR3 protein: CASSPAENQVASGYTF

D gene: .
V gene: TRBV2
clone size: .
J gene: TRBJ2-1
CDR3 DNA: TGTGCCAGCAGTTACTATCCAGCGGAGAACTACAATGAGCAGTTCTTC
CDR3 protein: CASSYYPAENYNEQFF

D gene: TRBD2
V gene: TRBV10-1
clone size: .
J gene: TRBJ2-5
CDR3 DNA: TGCGCCAGCAGTGACCAGACTAGCGGGTCGGAGACCCAGTACTTC
CDR3 protein: CASSDQTSGSETQYF

D gene: .
V gene: TRBV25-1
clone size: .
J gene: TRBJ2-7
CDR3 DNA: TGTGCCAGCACCGCGGGACTCGTCTCCTACGAGCAGTACTTC
CDR3 protein: CASTAGLVSYEQYF

D gene: TRBD1
V gene: TRBV9
clone size: .
J gene: TRBJ1-1
CDR3 DNA: TGTGCCAGCAGCGTAGCTGTCGACAGGGGGGCGTTCTTT
CDR3 protein: CASSVAVDRGAFF

D gene: TRBD2
V gene: TRBV28
clone size: .
J gene: TRBJ2-3
CDR3 DNA: TGTGCCAGCACCCTCTTCGGGACTAGCGGGAAAAGCACAGATACGCAGTATTTT
CDR3 protein: CASTLFGTSGKSTDTQYF

D gene: .
V gene: TRBV4-3
clone size: .
J gene: TRBJ2-5
CDR3 DNA: TGCGCCAGCAGGCGGGGACCCCAAGAGACCCAGTACTTC
CDR3 protein: CASRRGPQETQYF

D gene: .
V gene: TRBV4-1
clone size: .
J gene: TRBJ2-6
CDR3 DNA: TGCGCCAGCAGCCAAGAGGGCTGGGGGCCGTGGGCCAACGTCCTGACTTTC
CDR3 protein: CASSQEGWGPWANVLTF

D gene: .
V gene: TRBV7-6
clone size: once
J gene: TRBJ1-1
CDR3 DNA: TGTGCCAGCAGCCCACTTGAGGGGGAAGCTTTCTTT
CDR3 protein: CASSPLEGEAFF

D gene: .
V gene: TRBV7-3
clone size: once
J gene: TRBJ2-7
CDR3 DNA: TGTGCCAGCAGCCCAGGACGAGACTCCGAGCAGTACTTC
CDR3 protein: CASSPGRDSEQYF

D gene: TRBD1
V gene: TRBV9
clone size: .
J gene: TRBJ1-2
CDR3 DNA: TGTGCCAGCAGCGTAGAATGGAGGGGGCGCTTCGACTATGGCTACACCTTC
CDR3 protein: CASSVEWRGRFDYGYTF

D gene: .
V gene: TRBV19
clone size: few
J gene: TRBJ2-6
CDR3 DNA: TGTGCCAGTGCAACAGGGACTGGGGCCAACGTCCTGACTTTC
CDR3 protein: CASATGTGANVLTF

D gene: .
V gene: TRBV15
clone size: .
J gene: TRBJ2-5
CDR3 DNA: TGTGCCACCAGCAGAGATGCCCAAGAGACCCAGTACTTC
CDR3 protein: CATSRDAQETQYF